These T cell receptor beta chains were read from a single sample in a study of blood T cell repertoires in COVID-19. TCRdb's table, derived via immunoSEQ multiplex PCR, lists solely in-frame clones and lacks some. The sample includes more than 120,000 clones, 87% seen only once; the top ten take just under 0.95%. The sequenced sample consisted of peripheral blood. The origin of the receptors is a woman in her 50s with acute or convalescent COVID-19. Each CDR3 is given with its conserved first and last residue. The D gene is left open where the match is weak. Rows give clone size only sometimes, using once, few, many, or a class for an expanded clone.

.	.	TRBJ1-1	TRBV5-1	TGCGCCAGCAGCGGAATACAGAGTATGGGGAACACTGAAGCTTTCTTT	CASSGIQSMGNTEAFF
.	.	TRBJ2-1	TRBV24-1	TGTGCCACCAGTGATGATCCGGGAGCGATGCGAGATGAGCAGTTCTTC	CATSDDPGAMRDEQFF
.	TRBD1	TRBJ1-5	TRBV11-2	TGTGCCAGCACTCTGGACAGGGGAAGCAATCAGCCCCAGCATTTT	CASTLDRGSNQPQHF
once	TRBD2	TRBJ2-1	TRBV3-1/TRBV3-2	TGTGCCAGCAGCCAAGTGGGCGGGGGTTGGAATGAGCAGTTCTTC	CASSQVGGGWNEQFF
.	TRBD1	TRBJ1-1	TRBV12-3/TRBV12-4	TGTGCCAGCAACCGGACAGGGGGCGCCGGAGCTTTCTTT	CASNRTGGAGAFF
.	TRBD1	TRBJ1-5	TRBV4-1	TGCGCCAGCAGCCAAGTGGCAGGGGGTTCCAATCAGCCCCAGCATTTT	CASSQVAGGSNQPQHF
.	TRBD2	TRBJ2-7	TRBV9	TGTGCCAGCAGCCCCCGTAGCGGGAGCCTCAACGAGCAGTACTTC	CASSPRSGSLNEQYF
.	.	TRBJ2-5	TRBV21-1	TGTGCCAGCACCTATAGACTAGCGGGAGGGCCAGTGACCCAGTACTTC	CASTYRLAGGPVTQYF
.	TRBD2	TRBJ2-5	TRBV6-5	TGTGCCAGCAGTTACACGACTAGCGGTCAAGAGACCCAGTACTTC	CASSYTTSGQETQYF
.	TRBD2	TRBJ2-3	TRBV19	TGTGCCAGTAGTTCGAGACTAGCGGGCGGCACAGATACGCAGTATTTT	CASSSRLAGGTDTQYF
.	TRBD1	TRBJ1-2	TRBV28	TGTGCCAGTCCGGGACAGGGGGCTAACTATGGCTACACCTTC	CASPGQGANYGYTF
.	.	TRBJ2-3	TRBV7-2	TGTGCCAGCAGCTTAGGAGGCGGGGGCGCAGATACGCAGTATTTT	CASSLGGGGADTQYF
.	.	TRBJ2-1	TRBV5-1	TGCGCCAGCTCCAGAATTAACTACAATGAGCAGTTCTTC	CASSRINYNEQFF
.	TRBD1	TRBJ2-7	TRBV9	TGTGCCAGCAGCGTAGGACAGGGCTTCACCTACGAGCAGTACTTC	CASSVGQGFTYEQYF
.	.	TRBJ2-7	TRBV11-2	TGTGCCAGCTCATTCGTCTCTCTAAGCTCCTACGAGCAGTACTTC	CASSFVSLSSYEQYF
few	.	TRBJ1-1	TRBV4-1	TGCGCCAGCAGCCAAGAAAGAGGAGTCACTGAAGCTTTCTTT	CASSQERGVTEAFF
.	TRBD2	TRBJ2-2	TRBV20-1	TGCAGTGCTAGTAGCGGGGGGGCCCTAGACACCGGGGAGCTGTTTTTT	CSASSGGALDTGELFF
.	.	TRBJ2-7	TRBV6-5	TGTGCCAGCACCCGGACTGAATACGAGCAGTACTTC	CASTRTEYEQYF
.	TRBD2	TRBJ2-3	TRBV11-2	TGTGCCAGCAGCGGGCGTTTTGCGGGAGATAGCACAGATACGCAGTATTTT	CASSGRFAGDSTDTQYF
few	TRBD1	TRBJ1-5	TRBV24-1	TGTGCCACCAGTGATTTAGACACAGGGGATCAGCCCCAGCATTTT	CATSDLDTGDQPQHF
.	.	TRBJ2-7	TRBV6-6	TGTGCCAGCAGCCCCCACTACGAGCAGTACTTC	CASSPHYEQYF
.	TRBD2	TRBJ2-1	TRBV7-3	TGTGCCAGCAGCTTACAGAGGCCCTCAACAGCGGGATTCGGTGAGCAGTTCTTC	CASSLQRPSTAGFGEQFF
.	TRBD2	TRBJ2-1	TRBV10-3	TGTGCCATCAGGGGACTAGCGGGAGCGGGGGAGCAGTTCTTC	CAIRGLAGAGEQFF
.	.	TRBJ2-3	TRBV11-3	TGTGCCAGCAGCTCCCCGGGTCCCCAAGGCACAGATACGCAGTATTTT	CASSSPGPQGTDTQYF
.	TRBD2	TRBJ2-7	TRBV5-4	TGTGCCAGCAGCCCGGGACTAGCGGGCGGCGAGCAGTACTTC	CASSPGLAGGEQYF
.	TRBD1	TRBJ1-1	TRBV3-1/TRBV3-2	TGTGCCAGCAGCCAAGAACGGGACAGGGGGGCCACTGAAGCTTTCTTT	CASSQERDRGATEAFF
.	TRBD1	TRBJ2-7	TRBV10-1	TGCGCCAGCAGCAGGACAGGATCCTACGAGCAGTACTTC	CASSRTGSYEQYF
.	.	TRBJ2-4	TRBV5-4	TGTGCCAGCAGAGCTGAACGACGGGAAAACATTCAGTACTTC	CASRAERRENIQYF
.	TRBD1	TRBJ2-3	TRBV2	TGTGCCAGCAGTCGGGACAGGGGGCTTACAGATACGCAGTATTTT	CASSRDRGLTDTQYF
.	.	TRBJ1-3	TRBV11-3	TGTGCCAGCAGCTCGGGGGGGTACTCTGGAAACACCATATATTTT	CASSSGGYSGNTIYF
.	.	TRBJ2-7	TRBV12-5	TGTGCTAGTGGTCCACAGGGTTACGAGCAGTACTTC	CASGPQGYEQYF
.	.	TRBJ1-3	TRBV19	TGTGCCAGTGGGGGGGGCGGCTCTGGAAACACCATATATTTT	CASGGGGSGNTIYF
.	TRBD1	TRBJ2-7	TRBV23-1	TGCGCCAGCAGTCAACCTGACAGGGGGGTGTACGAGCAGTACTTC	CASSQPDRGVYEQYF
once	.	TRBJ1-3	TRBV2	TGTGCCAGCAGTGAAGAACAGGCGAGTTCTGGAAACACCATATATTTT	CASSEEQASSGNTIYF
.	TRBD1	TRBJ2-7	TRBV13	TGTGCCAGCAGCGGAACGGACAGGGGGCCCTACGAGCAGTACTTC	CASSGTDRGPYEQYF
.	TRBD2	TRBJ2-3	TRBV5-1	TGCGCCAGCAGCTTGACTAGCGGGAGAGCAGATACGCAGTATTTT	CASSLTSGRADTQYF
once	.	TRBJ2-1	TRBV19	TGTGCCAGTAGAGGAAGCGACCGGAGCTCCTACAATGAGCAGTTCTTC	CASRGSDRSSYNEQFF